The 10 T cell receptor beta chains presented below share a single source sample, sequenced in a study of shared T cell receptors in the human thymus. Only in-frame clones appear in the TCRdb table, and some are missing; sequencing was by immunoSEQ multiplex PCR. The table lists 720,000 or so clones, approximately 83% of them singletons. This same sample was also taken into another study, of human thymus T cells.

The sequencing input was thymocytes. The source is a girl less than two years old with a congenital heart defect.

The chain employs TRBV28 and TRBJ1-2, with TRBD1 identical over 7 bases. This CDR3 has 14 amino acids. Germline V lookup: CDR1 MDHEN, CDR2 SYDVKM. Trimming cost V 6 bases and J 2 bases; bases outside gene matches: 6. In DNA, the CDR3 is TGTGCCAGCAGCCTACGGGGACAGAACTATGGCTACACCTTC. It yields the protein CASSLRGQNYGYTF.

This clone was observed a single time. J is TRBJ1-1 and V is TRBV7-9; D gene ambiguous. With 1 base removed from V and 6 bases from J, the gap between germline ends came to 18 bases. Germline-derived CDR1 and CDR2 are SEHNR and FQNEAQ (reference sequence). The length of the CDR3 is 16 residues. CDR3 amino acids: CASSLVSSSGSPEAFF. In nucleotides, the CDR3 is TGTGCCAGCAGCTTAGTTTCGAGCTCGGGATCGCCTGAAGCTTTCTTT.

V is TRBV4-3 and J is TRBJ1-5; 7 nucleotides match TRBD1. The CDR3 is made up of 17 amino acids. With 0 bases clipped from V and 3 bases from J, the junction kept 8 bases outside the gene matches. CDR1 and CDR2 from the germline V gene are LGHNA and YSLEER. CDR3 loop: CASSQERGTAPNQPQHF. CDR3 coding DNA: TGCGCCAGCAGCCAAGAAAGAGGGACAGCCCCCAATCAGCCCCAGCATTTT.

The rearrangement uses TRBV4-1 and TRBJ1-1; 9 bases agree with TRBD1. The CDR3 has 16 residues. The germline V gene encodes CDR1 MGHRA and CDR2 YSYEKL. V shed 5 bases, J shed 3 bases, and the junction held 10 bases outside the gene matches. CDR3 bases: TGCGCCAGCAGCAACGACAGGGGGTTGGGGGACACTGAAGCTTTCTTT. Its protein is CASSNDRGLGDTEAFF.

As concerns this clone: The same CDR3 is also encoded by other DNA sequences in this sample. The chain is built from TRBV2 and TRBJ2-7, with 8 bases that match TRBD2. This CDR3 is 12 amino acids long. The ends lost 8 bases at V and 6 bases at J; junction bases unmatched: 6. Looked up from germline, CDR1 is SNHLY and CDR2 is FYNNEI. The CDR3 nucleotides read TGTGCCAGCGATGGAACTAGCGGCGAGCAGTACTTC. Its translation: CASDGTSGEQYF.

This chain connects TRBV28 to TRBJ1-3; 10 nucleotides agree with TRBD1. The junction had 14 bases not matched to a gene; V was cut back by 2 bases and J by 7 bases. The CDR3 loop spans 18 amino acids. Germline V gene data show CDR1 as MDHEN and CDR2 as SYDVKM. For the CDR3, the DNA is TGTGCCAGCAGTTTAGAGGTCGAGGGGACAGGGGTGGTTAACACCATATATTTT. Its translation is CASSLEVEGTGVVNTIYF.

This rearrangement joins TRBV4-2 to TRBJ1-1; 7 nucleotides agree with TRBD1. From germline, CDR1 is LGHNA and CDR2 YNFKEQ. CDR3 length equals 24 residues. J was trimmed by 3 bases and V by 0 bases; bases with no gene match: 31. CDR3 sequence reads: CASSQERSQGVPAREGSQYTEAFF. The CDR3 DNA reads TGTGCCAGCAGCCAAGAAAGATCGCAGGGGGTCCCGGCCCGGGAGGGGAGCCAATACACTGAAGCTTTCTTT.

V gene TRBV30 combines with J gene TRBJ2-5; perhaps TRBD1 as D (5 bases). Per the germline V gene, CDR1 is GTSNPN and CDR2 is SVGIG (reference sequence). V was shortened by 0 bases and J by 2 bases, with 16 bases between the two germline ends. The CDR3 consists of 16 residues. The CDR3: CAWSVQAAGYQETQYF. The DNA of the CDR3 is TGTGCCTGGAGTGTCCAGGCGGCAGGGTATCAAGAGACCCAGTACTTC.

This clone was counted once. This sequence joins TRBV4-1 and TRBJ2-2, with TRBD2 matching 8 bases. Germline-derived CDR1 and CDR2 are MGHRA and YSYEKL. V trimming: 4 bases; J trimming: 3 bases; junction bases outside the gene matches: 16. This CDR3 is built from 19 residues. CDR3 coding DNA: TGCGCCAGCAGCCGCCGAGACTGCGGGGGGCAGTGTGACACCGGGGAGCTGTTTTTT. Protein sequence: CASSRRDCGGQCDTGELFF.

This sequence joins TRBV5-6 and TRBJ2-5, with D maybe TRBD1 (5 bases). Germline CDR1 is SGHDT and CDR2 is YYEEEE. CDR3 size: 16 residues. The V end lost 7 bases, the J end lost 3 bases, and 22 bases lay between the germline ends. CDR3 coding DNA: TGTGCCAGCGCCCCGAACTACAGGATCGAGGAAGAGACCCAGTACTTC. As protein: CASAPNYRIEEETQYF. The variable domain in full, completed from reference TRBV5-6 and TRBJ2-5, reads DAGVTQSPTHLIKTRGQQVTLRCSPKSGHDTVSWYQQALGQGPQFIFQYYEEEERQRGNFPDRFSGHQFPNYSSELNVNALLLGDSALYLCASAPNYRIEEETQYFGPGTRLLVL.